These 4 T cell receptor beta chains originate from one sample sequenced in a study of T cell responses to AZD1222 COVID-19 vaccine. Measured with immunoSEQ multiplex PCR; TCRdb has only the in-frame clones, and not every one. The sample has approximately 130,000 clones, 85% to 90% seen once. This sample comprised peripheral blood, obtained on day 0 of MenACWY control vaccination. The source of these receptors is an adult in good health.

The chain joins TRBV11-1 to TRBJ2-5; no definite D call. Germline-derived CDR1 and CDR2 are SGHAT and FQDESV (reference sequence). Trimming removed 1 base from V and 3 bases from J, with 0 bases in between. There are 11 residues in the CDR3. DNA for the CDR3: TGTGCCAGCAGCTTAGAAGAGACCCAGTACTTC. This sequence encodes CASSLEETQYF.

J is TRBJ2-3 and V is TRBV5-1, with TRBD1 as a possible D gene (5 bases). From germline, CDR1 is SGHRS and CDR2 YFSETQ. Trimming took off 2 bases at V and 1 base at J, with 11 bases between the two ends. This CDR3 spans 15 amino acids. CDR3 bases: TGCGCCAGCAGCTTATCACAGGCAGGCACAGATACGCAGTATTTT. Translating gives CASSLSQAGTDTQYF.

This chain links TRBV9 with TRBJ1-2; TRBD1 is a possible D gene (5 bases). The CDR3 loop spans 17 amino acids. Trimming took off 4 bases at V and 8 bases at J, with 27 bases between the two ends. Germline V gene data show CDR1 as SGDLS and CDR2 as YYNGEE. The CDR3 DNA is TGTGCCAGCAGCCCCAGTGTTGCCGGGGACGCCCGGTTGGGCTACACCTTC. It codes for CASSPSVAGDARLGYTF.

V gene TRBV23-1 combines with J gene TRBJ2-7; D is unresolved. TRBV23-1 is filed as an ORF, its function uncertain. V lost 4 bases and J 0 bases, leaving 13 bases between the germline ends. The CDR3 runs to 15 residues. Here the CDR3 DNA reads TGCGCCAGCAGTCGAAGGATCCGCTACTCCTACGAGCAGTACTTC. Its protein product is CASSRRIRYSYEQYF.